These 10 T cell receptor beta chains were sequenced from one sample in a study of blood T cell repertoires in COVID-19. This table comes from immunoSEQ multiplex PCR, and its TCRdb copy is limited to in-frame clones, with some not included. The table shows about 81,000 clones, with 90% to 95% occurring only once. The source material was peripheral blood. The receptors come from a woman between 45 and 60 years old in a cohort sampled during active COVID-19.

V usage is TRBV19 and J usage is TRBJ1-1; possible D gene TRBD1, 6 bases. The length of the CDR3 is 12 residues. In germline, CDR1 is LNHDA, CDR2 SQIVND (reference sequence). V lost 8 bases and J lost 7, with 14 bases in between. The CDR3 spells CASGRWGLEAFF. Here the CDR3 DNA reads TGTGCCAGTGGACGGTGGGGGCTTGAAGCTTTCTTT.

The chain uses TRBV11-3 and TRBJ1-2; the match to TRBD1 covers 10 bases. This CDR3 comprises 19 residues. Trimming took 5 bases from V and 5 from J; bases not matched to a gene: 20. Germline assignment: CDR1 SGHNT and CDR2 YENEEA. The CDR3 DNA follows: TGTGCCAGCAGCGGGTCCCGGGACAGGGGCTTGATCCGGAATTATGGCTACACCTTC. It yields the protein CASSGSRDRGLIRNYGYTF.

The chain has TRBV19 and TRBJ2-5, with a weak D call TRBD2 (6 bases). The CDR3 extends over 15 amino acids. V lost 6 bases to trimming and J lost 3 bases, with 17 bases between them. Looked up from germline, CDR1 is LNHDA and CDR2 is SQIVND (reference sequence). CDR3 region: CASSRWGDPKETQYF. CDR3 in DNA: TGTGCCAGTAGCCGGTGGGGGGACCCCAAAGAGACCCAGTACTTC.

The chain couples TRBV4-2 to TRBJ2-2; D may be TRBD1 (5 bases). The V and J ends lost 0 bases and 6 bases respectively, with 5 bases between them. Germline V lookup: CDR1 LGHNA, CDR2 YNFKEQ. The CDR3 covers 13 residues. The CDR3 protein is CASSQDRAGELFF. CDR3 bases: TGTGCCAGCAGCCAAGACAGGGCCGGGGAGCTGTTTTTT.

This clone occurred a few times. This chain uses TRBV9 with TRBJ1-4, with 8 bases aligning to TRBD1. The CDR3 runs to 14 residues. J lost 7 bases, V lost 6 bases, and 8 bases had no gene match. The V gene's germline CDR1 is SGDLS and CDR2 YYNGEE. CDR3 amino acids: CASNQGAGGEKLFF. CDR3 coding DNA: TGTGCCAGCAACCAGGGGGCAGGCGGTGAAAAACTGTTTTTT.

For the CDR3, the DNA is TGTGCCATCAGACCGGGACTAGCGGGGGATGAGCAGTTCTTC. Encoded protein: CAIRPGLAGDEQFF. V and J are TRBV10-3 and TRBJ2-1, with 14 nucleotides matching TRBD2. The CDR3 extends over 14 amino acids. Trimming cost V 6 bases and J 8 bases; bases outside gene matches: 3. Germline lookup yields CDR1 ENHRY and CDR2 SYGVKD.

This sequence joins TRBV7-6 and TRBJ1-2; D remains ambiguous. The V and J ends lost 1 base and 3 bases respectively, with 12 bases between them. CDR3 length: 15 amino acids. Germline loops: CDR1 SGHVS, CDR2 FNYEAQ. The CDR3 nucleotides read TGTGCCAGCAGCTTAGGGTCCAGGAGGGACTATGGCTACACCTTC. Translation: CASSLGSRRDYGYTF.

This chain uses TRBV4-2 with TRBJ2-2, with 13 bases identical to TRBD2. This CDR3 has 19 amino acids. Germline V gene data show CDR1 as LGHNA and CDR2 as YNFKEQ. J lost 5 bases, V lost 4 bases, and 13 bases had no gene match. The CDR3 DNA sequence: TGTGCCAGCAGCCCATCGACTAGCGGGGGGTATCTTACTACCGGGGAGCTGTTTTTT. Protein sequence: CASSPSTSGGYLTTGELFF.

The rearrangement uses TRBV28 and TRBJ1-4, with TRBD1 matching over 10 bases. Germline CDR1 is MDHEN and CDR2 is SYDVKM. The J segment lost 7 bases and the V segment lost 6 bases, leaving 5 bases of the junction unmatched. The CDR3 runs 14 residues. CDR3 protein: CASSLTGGSEKLFF. CDR3 bases: TGTGCCAGCAGCCTGACAGGGGGCAGTGAAAAACTGTTTTTT.

CDR3 coding DNA: TGTGCCAGCAGACCTACAGGGGCCAGCCAGCCCGGGGAGCTGTTTTTT. Its translation is CASRPTGASQPGELFF. This rearrangement joins TRBV11-1 to TRBJ2-2, with 7 bases matching TRBD1. Germline loops: CDR1 SGHAT, CDR2 FQDESV (reference sequence). V lost 6 bases and J lost 6; bases outside the gene matches: 13. This CDR3 region has 16 residues.